This record covers a single T cell receptor beta chain. This record belongs to a study of blood T cell repertoires in COVID-19. Turning to the study itself: The study drew acute and convalescent COVID-19 samples from the United States, Italy and Spain. In each case, the material was cDNA or gDNA derived from T cells, B-cell-depleted T cells, or PBMCs.

The V segment lost 3 bases and the J segment 0 bases; nucleotides outside the gene matches: 12. CDR3 size: 18 residues. The germline gives CDR1 PRHDT, CDR2 FYEKMQ (reference sequence). Original methodology: Amplified reference gene primers provided the basis for estimating nucleated cell counts. Generated by immunoSEQ multiplex PCR, the TCRdb table keeps only in-frame clones and is missing some. Clone size and the V and J calls come from that table; the DNA yielded D and trimming. This table holds roughly 150,000 clones, more than 70% found once. The origin of this receptor is a man over 45 who had recovered from COVID-19. The sequencing sample was made of peripheral blood. The chain couples TRBV13 to TRBJ2-5; 8 bases are shared with TRBD2. The CDR3 nucleotides read TGTGCCAGCAGCTTCGGGAACAGCGGGGGTTGGTACCAAGAGACCCAGTACTTC. It translates to CASSFGNSGGWYQETQYF.